These T cell receptor beta chains were read from a single sample in a study of T cell clones after liver transplantation. Libraries were prepared by immunoSEQ multiplex PCR; TCRdb keeps only in-frame clonotypes and omits some of them. The sample lists around 9,300 clones, about 72% seen once, with about a fifth in the top ten. The source material was CD8+ T cells from blood, sampled at the approximately 16-month timepoint. The source is a human patient who received a liver transplant. Some T cells could come from the graft donor. The CDR3 runs from the conserved cysteine through the conserved F or W. A D gene is named only where the DNA matches it firmly. Clone size is not always given. Where it is, it says once, few, many or a class for expanded clones.

d_call	clone_size	cdr3_length	v_call	j_call	cdr3_aa	cdr3_nt
-	-	13	TRBV30	TRBJ1-2	CAWSQTGTDGYTF	TGTGCCTGGAGTCAAACAGGGACTGATGGCTACACCTTC
TRBD1	-	15	TRBV27	TRBJ2-7	CASSSPGQGTYEQYF	TGTGCCAGCAGTTCACCGGGACAGGGTACCTACGAGCAGTACTTC
-	-	15	TRBV5-4	TRBJ1-3	CASSSGPISGNTIYF	TGTGCCAGCAGCTCCGGACCGATCTCTGGAAACACCATATATTTT
-	-	15	TRBV4-2	TRBJ1-3	CASSQDQGVGNTIYF	TGTGCCAGCAGCCAAGATCAGGGAGTTGGAAACACCATATATTTT
-	few	13	TRBV6-5	TRBJ2-1	CASSSQGGNEQFF	TGTGCCAGCAGTTCACAGGGCGGCAATGAGCAGTTCTTC
-	-	12	TRBV29-1	TRBJ2-1	CSAYDRSDEQFF	TGCAGCGCCTACGATCGTTCGGATGAGCAGTTCTTC
-	-	13	TRBV6-5	TRBJ1-5	CATRGEAAQPQHF	TGTGCCACCAGAGGAGAGGCGGCTCAGCCCCAGCATTTT
TRBD1	-	15	TRBV2	TRBJ2-1	CASSGQGARRGEQFF	TGTGCCAGCAGTGGCCAGGGGGCGAGGCGGGGTGAGCAGTTCTTC
-	-	13	TRBV19	TRBJ2-7	CASSIDASYEQYF	TGTGCCAGTAGTATAGACGCCTCCTACGAGCAGTACTTC
-	-	18	TRBV27	TRBJ2-1	CASSSRGVAVIFDNEQFF	TGTGCCAGCAGTTCCAGGGGGGTAGCGGTTATTTTCGACAATGAGCAGTTCTTC
TRBD1	few	14	TRBV18	TRBJ2-3	CASTGTVSTDTQYF	TGTGCCAGCACCGGGACAGTAAGCACAGATACGCAGTATTTT
-	-	16	TRBV10-3	TRBJ2-1	CAISDGLDGGMDEQFF	TGTGCCATCAGTGACGGTCTCGACGGGGGCATGGATGAGCAGTTCTTC
-	few	12	TRBV6-5	TRBJ2-7	CATGTFSYEQYF	TGTGCCACCGGGACATTTTCCTACGAGCAGTACTTC
-	-	16	TRBV27	TRBJ1-2	CASSLSVVEAGDGYTF	TGTGCCAGCAGTTTATCGGTTGTTGAGGCAGGCGACGGCTACACCTTC
TRBD2	-	14	TRBV5-6	TRBJ2-1	CASRPGTINNEQFF	TGTGCCAGCAGACCCGGGACTATCAATAATGAGCAGTTCTTC
TRBD1	-	14	TRBV5-4	TRBJ2-7	CASSSGTGSYEQYF	TGTGCCAGCAGCTCCGGGACAGGGAGCTACGAGCAGTACTTC
-	-	14	TRBV28	TRBJ1-1	CASSPEGLNTEAFF	TGTGCCAGCAGCCCGGAGGGGTTGAACACTGAAGCTTTCTTT
-	medium-sized	13	TRBV5-1	TRBJ2-2	CASIDRGSGELFF	TGCGCCAGCATAGACAGAGGGTCCGGGGAGCTGTTTTTT
TRBD1	-	16	TRBV27	TRBJ2-2	CASAPGGQGITRWLFF	TGTGCCAGCGCTCCTGGGGGACAGGGTATCACAAGGTGGCTGTTTTTT
-	few	13	TRBV6-6	TRBJ1-1	CASTSGWGTEAFF	TGTGCCAGCACCTCAGGGTGGGGGACTGAAGCTTTCTTT
-	-	13	TRBV25-1	TRBJ1-1	CASGGGIEGKTFF	TGTGCCAGCGGAGGAGGGATTGAGGGGAAGACTTTCTTT
-	-	14	TRBV9	TRBJ2-7	CASSATDFAYEQYF	TGTGCCAGCAGCGCCACCGACTTTGCCTACGAGCAGTACTTC
TRBD1	few	13	TRBV7-9	TRBJ2-1	CASSSGTDNEQFF	TGTGCCAGCAGCTCCGGGACAGACAATGAGCAGTTCTTC
-	-	10	TRBV20-1	TRBJ1-4	CSATNEKLFF	TGCAGTGCTACTAATGAAAAACTGTTTTTT
-	-	15	TRBV6-9	TRBJ2-3	CASSEIEGTADTQYF	TGTGCCAGCAGTGAAATCGAGGGGACGGCAGATACGCAGTATTTT
-	-	14	TRBV6-5	TRBJ2-3	CASSYGASLDTQYF	TGTGCCAGCAGTTACGGGGCATCGTTGGATACGCAGTATTTT
TRBD1	-	14	TRBV27	TRBJ2-7	CASSWTGGGYEQYF	TGTGCCAGCAGCTGGACAGGGGGCGGCTACGAGCAGTACTTC
-	once	12	TRBV6-5	TRBJ2-2	CASTDWAGELFF	TGTGCCAGCACTGACTGGGCCGGGGAGCTGTTTTTT
TRBD1	medium-sized	12	TRBV27	TRBJ1-2	CAIKGQGSGYTF	TGTGCCATCAAGGGACAGGGAAGCGGCTACACCTTC
-	few	14	TRBV27	TRBJ1-2	CASSLSWGGDGYTF	TGTGCCAGCAGTTTATCGTGGGGAGGGGATGGCTACACCTTC
-	few	15	TRBV2	TRBJ2-1	CASSIQGSSYNEQFF	TGTGCCAGCAGTATCCAGGGTAGCTCCTACAATGAGCAGTTCTTC
TRBD1	-	16	TRBV15	TRBJ2-3	CATSGGTGTGTDTQYF	TGTGCCACCAGCGGGGGTACCGGGACAGGGACAGATACGCAGTATTTT
-	few	17	TRBV27	TRBJ2-6	CASSPLRRISGANVLTF	TGTGCCAGCAGTCCCCTGAGACGGATCTCTGGGGCCAACGTCCTGACTTTC
-	few	16	TRBV5-1	TRBJ2-5	CASSLEGSGAGETQYF	TGCGCCAGCAGCTTGGAAGGTTCAGGGGCAGGGGAGACCCAGTACTTC
-	-	12	TRBV27	TRBJ1-6	CASRRTNSPLHF	TGTGCCAGCAGGAGGACTAATTCACCCCTCCACTTT
TRBD2	-	16	TRBV6-1	TRBJ2-3	CASSETSGGATDTQYF	TGTGCCAGCAGTGAAACTAGCGGGGGGGCCACAGATACGCAGTATTTT
-	-	12	TRBV29-1	TRBJ1-1	CSVVPGDTEAFF	TGCAGCGTTGTGCCAGGGGACACTGAAGCTTTCTTT
-	-	12	TRBV27	TRBJ1-2	CASSLREGGYTF	TGTGCCAGCAGTTTGAGGGAGGGGGGCTACACCTTC
TRBD1	-	15	TRBV6-1	TRBJ2-7	CASSEAQGAKYEQYF	TGTGCCAGCAGTGAAGCGCAGGGGGCTAAATACGAGCAGTACTTC
-	-	15	TRBV15	TRBJ1-4	CATSRDRGAGEKLFF	TGTGCCACCAGCAGAGATCGGGGGGCCGGGGAAAAACTGTTTTTT
-	-	17	TRBV5-6	TRBJ2-1	CASSLLSRISGTNEQFF	TGTGCCAGCAGCTTGTTATCCCGAATTTCGGGGACCAATGAGCAGTTCTTC
-	medium-sized	13	TRBV7-2	TRBJ2-7	CASSLLPKTGQYF	TGTGCCAGCAGCTTACTACCGAAAACTGGGCAGTACTTC
-	few	15	TRBV4-3	TRBJ2-1	CASSQYRVTYNEQFF	TGCGCCAGCAGCCAGTACAGGGTCACCTACAATGAGCAGTTCTTC
-	-	13	TRBV18	TRBJ1-2	CATRTADNYGYTF	TGTGCCACCCGGACAGCTGATAACTATGGCTACACCTTC
TRBD2	-	18	TRBV28	TRBJ2-5	CASSRLAGADLYQETQYF	TGTGCCAGCAGTCGACTAGCGGGAGCCGACTTGTACCAAGAGACCCAGTACTTC
-	medium-sized	15	TRBV28	TRBJ1-4	CASSLLAGPNEKLFF	TGTGCCAGCAGTTTATTGGCGGGGCCAAATGAAAAACTGTTTTTT
TRBD2	-	16	TRBV28	TRBJ2-2	CASSLYGGRVTGELFF	TGTGCCAGCAGTTTATATGGCGGGAGGGTCACCGGGGAGCTGTTTTTT
-	few	15	TRBV13	TRBJ1-4	CASSRTPATNEKLFF	TGTGCCAGCAGTCGGACTCCCGCAACTAATGAAAAACTGTTTTTT
TRBD1	few	18	TRBV19	TRBJ2-5	CASSSDRASTEDQETQYF	TGTGCCAGTAGTAGCGACAGGGCAAGCACAGAGGACCAAGAGACCCAGTACTTC
TRBD2	-	15	TRBV19	TRBJ2-1	CASSIAAGEYNEQFF	TGTGCCAGTAGTATAGCAGCGGGAGAATACAATGAGCAGTTCTTC
TRBD1	-	15	TRBV2	TRBJ1-3	CASNQGQFFGNTIYF	TGTGCCAGCAACCAGGGACAGTTTTTTGGAAACACCATATATTTT
TRBD1	-	15	TRBV6-4	TRBJ2-2	CASSVGQSNTGELFF	TGTGCCAGCAGTGTGGGACAGAGCAACACCGGGGAGCTGTTTTTT
-	-	14	TRBV29-1	TRBJ2-1	CSATEGLQYNEQFF	TGCAGCGCCACGGAGGGCCTGCAATACAATGAGCAGTTCTTC
TRBD1	-	18	TRBV4-1	TRBJ1-1	CASSQKGRGLALDTEAFF	TGCGCCAGCAGCCAGAAGGGCAGGGGGCTCGCCCTGGACACTGAAGCTTTCTTT
TRBD2	-	15	TRBV7-9	TRBJ2-2	CANDGTSGSAGELFF	TGTGCCAACGACGGGACTAGCGGGAGCGCCGGGGAGCTGTTTTTT
-	-	12	TRBV28	TRBJ2-5	CASRGRGETQYF	TGTGCCAGCAGGGGAAGAGGGGAGACCCAGTACTTC
-	-	15	TRBV5-1	TRBJ1-4	CASSLVAGTNEKLFF	TGTGCCAGCAGCTTGGTGGCAGGAACTAATGAAAAACTGTTTTTT
-	-	14	TRBV6-5	TRBJ1-5	CASSYGAGVQPQHF	TGTGCCAGCAGTTACGGTGCAGGGGTTCAGCCCCAGCATTTT
-	-	13	TRBV6-1	TRBJ1-1	CASRLTENTEAFF	TGTGCCAGCAGACTAACAGAAAACACTGAAGCTTTCTTT
-	-	16	TRBV28	TRBJ1-5	CASSLSLDGRNQPQHF	TGTGCCAGCAGTTTAAGTCTCGACGGGAGGAATCAGCCCCAGCATTTT